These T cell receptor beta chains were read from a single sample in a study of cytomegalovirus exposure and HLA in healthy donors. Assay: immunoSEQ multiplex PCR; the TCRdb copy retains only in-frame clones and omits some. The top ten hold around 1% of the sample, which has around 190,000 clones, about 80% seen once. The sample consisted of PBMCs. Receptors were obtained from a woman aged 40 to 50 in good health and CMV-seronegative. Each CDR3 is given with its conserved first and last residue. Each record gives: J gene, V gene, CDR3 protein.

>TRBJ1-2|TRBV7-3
CASSLTPQGSGYTF
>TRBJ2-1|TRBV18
CASSPLRLAGAREQFF
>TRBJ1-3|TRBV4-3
CASSLGHFSGNTIYF
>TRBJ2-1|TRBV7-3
CASIRRGCEQFF
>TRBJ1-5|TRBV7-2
CASSLASGLDQPQHF
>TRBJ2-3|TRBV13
CASSRAGASGVATQYF
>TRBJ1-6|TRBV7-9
CASSPSSGYNSPLHF
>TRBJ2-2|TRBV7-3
CASSYDRRRTGELFF
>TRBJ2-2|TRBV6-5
CASTIYGTGELFF
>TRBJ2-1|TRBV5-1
CASSYSRYNYNEQFF
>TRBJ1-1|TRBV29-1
CSAERSTEAFF
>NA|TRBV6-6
CASRRERGTYEQYF
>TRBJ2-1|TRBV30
CAWASDRYNEQFF
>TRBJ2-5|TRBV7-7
CASSSSGTQETQYF
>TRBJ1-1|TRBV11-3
CASSSGVMNTEAFF
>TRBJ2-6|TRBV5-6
CASSLGGQPSSGANVLTF
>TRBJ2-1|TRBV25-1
CASSDWTSGRLGNEQFF
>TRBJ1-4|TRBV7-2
CASSLVSGGGLFF
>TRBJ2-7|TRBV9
CASSVESSGFYEQYF
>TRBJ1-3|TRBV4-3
CASSQEISGSGNTIYF
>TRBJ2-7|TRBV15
CATSRGLAGGALYEQYF
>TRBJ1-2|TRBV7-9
CASSPKGQGNGYTF
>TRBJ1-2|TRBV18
CATSGEPGYGYTF
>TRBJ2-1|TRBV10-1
CASSEPVEGISIGYNEQFF
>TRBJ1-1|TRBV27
CASSHTGINTEAFF
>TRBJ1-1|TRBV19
CASSMVGETEAFF
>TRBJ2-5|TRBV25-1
CASSEYGRAQETQYF
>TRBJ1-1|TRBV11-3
CASSFSGGNTEAFF
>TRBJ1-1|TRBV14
CASSQVGGTEAFF
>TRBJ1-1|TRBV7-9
CASSFQGINTEAFF
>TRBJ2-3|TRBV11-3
CASSFWGRTSGRSDTQYF
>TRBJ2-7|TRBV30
CASQGQGFSYEQYF
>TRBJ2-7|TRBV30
CAWSLGLGAYEQYF
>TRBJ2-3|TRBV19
CASSIGLATTDTQYF
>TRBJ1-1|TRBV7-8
CASSLYGGSSEAFF
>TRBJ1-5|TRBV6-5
CASATGLSNQPQHF
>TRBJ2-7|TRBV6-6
CASTQGGSGRGREYF
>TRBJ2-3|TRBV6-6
CASEERGATDTQYF
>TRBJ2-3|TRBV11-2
CASSFLVVGTDTQYF
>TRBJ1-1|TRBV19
CASSPGFFNTEAFF
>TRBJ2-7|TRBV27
CASSTGEGAYEQYF
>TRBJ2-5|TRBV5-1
CASSSLFGGVEETQYF
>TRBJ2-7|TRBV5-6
CAFGAGRGRHEQYF
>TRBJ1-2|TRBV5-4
CASSPPTGYGYTF
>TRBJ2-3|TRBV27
CASNDRRFTDTQYF
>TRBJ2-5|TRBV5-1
CASSLATAETQYF
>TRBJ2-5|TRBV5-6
CASSFTKETQYF
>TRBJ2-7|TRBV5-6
CASSGDRGYSYEQYF
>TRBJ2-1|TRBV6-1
CASSEGSGGQDEQFF
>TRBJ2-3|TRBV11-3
CASSLVIGGGRTDTQYF
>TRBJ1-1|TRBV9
CASSSHREGTEAFF
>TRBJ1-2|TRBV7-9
CSSSLVGGDEGYTF